This T cell receptor (beta chain) was sequenced during a study of Tregs in tolerant kidney transplant recipients. Comments on this clone: The target antigen is unknown.

Data came from immunoSEQ multiplex PCR; TCRdb stores just in-frame clones and leaves some out. The sample shows around 75,000 clones, 70% to 90% of them seen only once. V was clipped by 5 bases and J by 5 bases, with 16 bases between them. Germline V gene sequence: CDR1 SEHNR, CDR2 FQNEAQ (reference sequence). CDR3 size: 14 residues. Study-wide results and limits: Findings come from small patient numbers and require larger validation. Changing PCR primers prevented nucleotide comparison between some patients' samples. Expanding Tregs on activated donor B cells appeared to best identify donor-specific TCRbeta clones. This study did not directly address biological reproducibility.

The gene calls are TRBV7-9 and TRBJ2-7, with D perhaps matching TRBD1 (5 bases). This clonotype was obtained from a human donor who received a combined kidney and bone marrow transplant. The specimen comprised CD4+ T cells from blood, sampled before the transplant. The CDR3 reads CASSQNTGTHEQYF. CDR3 coding DNA: TGTGCCAGCAGCCAGAATACAGGTACCCACGAGCAGTACTTC.